Following are 22 T cell receptor beta chains from one sample sequenced in a study of CD8 T cells in Susac syndrome. Random hexamers were used to reverse transcribe the RNA input (about 0.5 to 1 ug). A single record per CDR3 protein comes from TCRdb applying MiXCR to the immunoSEQ multiplex PCR reads. The sample has approximately 190,000 distinct CDR3 sequences; 95% are singletons. The sample was CD8+ T cells from PBMCs. Receptor source: a human donor with Susac syndrome.

This chain joins TRBV11-2 and TRBJ1-2, with D unclear. The CDR3 covers 13 residues. The V end was cut by 11 bases, the J end by 3 bases, with 16 bases between. Per germline, CDR1 SGHAT and CDR2 FQNNGV. CDR3 in DNA: TGTGCCTGCCGCCGAACAGATCACTATGGCTACACCTTC. This translates into CACRRTDHYGYTF.

This chain connects TRBV15 to TRBJ2-1; possibly TRBD2 for D (7 bases). The CDR3 is 15 amino acids. Trimming cost V 0 bases and J 7 bases, with 13 bases left between them. In germline, CDR1 is LNHNV, CDR2 YYDKDF (reference sequence). Here the CDR3 reads CATSRDRGAINEQFF. The CDR3 region has the DNA TGTGCCACCAGCAGAGATCGGGGGGCGATAAATGAGCAGTTCTTC.

This sequence joins TRBV2 and TRBJ2-1, with 10 bases fitting TRBD2. The CDR3 is 16 residues long. Per the germline V gene, CDR1 is SNHLY and CDR2 is FYNNEI. J gave up 8 bases and V 1 base, and 8 bases lay outside the gene matches. This CDR3 reads CASSEGASGSFYEQFF. DNA for the CDR3: TGTGCCAGCAGTGAAGGGGCTAGCGGGAGTTTCTATGAGCAGTTCTTC.

The sample holds one count of this clonotype. CDR3 DNA: TGTGCCAGCAGTTACCAACTAGCGGGGGGCACAGATACGCAGTATTTT. Encoded protein: CASSYQLAGGTDTQYF. The V gene is TRBV6-5, the J gene TRBJ2-3; the match to TRBD2 covers 11 bases. This CDR3 has 16 amino acids. Germline CDR1 MNHEY, CDR2 SVGAGI. After removal of 2 bases from V and 1 base from J, the junction contained 2 bases not matched to a gene.

Only one count was recorded for this clonotype. The chain links TRBV29-1 to TRBJ1-4, with 7 nucleotides matching TRBD1. Germline V CDR1 and CDR2: SQVTM, ANQGSEA. With V trimmed by 6 bases and J by 5 bases, 6 bases remained unmatched. The CDR3 is 13 residues long. The DNA for the CDR3 is TGCAGCGTATCCGGGACAGTCAATGAAAAACTGTTTTTT. Protein product: CSVSGTVNEKLFF.

The chain has TRBV20-1 and TRBJ1-2; TRBD1 aligns across 8 bases. Germline CDR1 and CDR2: DFQATT and SNEGSKA (reference sequence). The CDR3 runs to 14 residues. After removal of 0 bases from V and 4 bases from J, the junction contained 4 bases not matched to a gene. CDR3 loop: CSARDTGGTYGYTF. The CDR3, as DNA: TGCAGTGCTAGAGATACAGGGGGAACCTATGGCTACACCTTC.

The chain has TRBV7-3 and TRBJ2-5, with a weak D call TRBD1 (5 bases). The CDR3 length is 13 residues. Per germline, CDR1 SGHTA and CDR2 FQGTGA. With 5 bases removed from V and 3 bases from J, the gap between germline ends came to 10 bases. The CDR3 coding sequence is TGTGCCAGCAGCGGACACGCAGAAGAGACCCAGTACTTC. Its translation is CASSGHAEETQYF.

This chain connects TRBV29-1 to TRBJ1-1; D is uncertain. CDR3 length: 12 amino acids. The V and J ends lost 3 bases and 0 bases respectively, with 5 bases between them. Germline V lookup: CDR1 SQVTM, CDR2 ANQGSEA. The CDR3 is CSVEYMNTEAFF. CDR3 in DNA: TGCAGCGTTGAGTATATGAACACTGAAGCTTTCTTT.

This clonotype appeared once. The chain combines TRBV30 with TRBJ2-5; the D call may be TRBD1 or TRBD2 (5 bases each). Per germline, CDR1 GTSNPN and CDR2 SVGIG (reference sequence). V dropped 5 bases and J dropped 5 bases, with 9 bases sitting between them. This CDR3 has 11 residues. CDR3 in amino acids: CAWGTLETQYF. The CDR3 bases are TGTGCCTGGGGGACCCTGGAGACCCAGTACTTC.

J is TRBJ2-5 and V is TRBV23-1; a weak D match, TRBD1 (5 bases). TRBV23-1 is recorded as an ORF, its role being uncertain. This CDR3 has 19 residues. V was shortened by 0 bases and J by 4 bases, with 24 bases between the two germline ends. Here the CDR3 DNA reads TGCGCCAGCAGTCAATCCGGGCTCCCAGGGCGCTTTTCCCCAGAGACCCAGTACTTC. This encodes CASSQSGLPGRFSPETQYF.

The rearrangement joins TRBV2 to TRBJ2-4, with D hard to call. V was pared by 0 bases and J by 0 bases, with 9 bases between. Germline V gene sequence: CDR1 SNHLY, CDR2 FYNNEI. This CDR3 is built from 16 residues. The DNA of the CDR3 is TGTGCCAGCAGTGAAGCTCCTTACCTAGCCAAAAACATTCAGTACTTC. It specifies CASSEAPYLAKNIQYF. Complete variable domain (other parts from reference TRBV2 and TRBJ2-4): EPEVTQTPSHQVTQMGQEVILRCVPISNHLYFYWYRQILGQKVEFLVSFYNNEISEKSEIFDDQFSVERPDGSNFTLKIRSTKLEDSAMYFCASSEAPYLAKNIQYFGAGTRLSVL.

The chain joins TRBV6-5 to TRBJ1-2, with a weak D call TRBD1 (6 bases). Trimming left V 0 bases short and J 2 bases short, with 16 bases between. This CDR3 is 17 amino acids long. In germline, CDR1 is MNHEY, CDR2 SVGAGI. The chain's CDR3 is CASSYSKLGQPNYGYTF. The CDR3 coding sequence is TGTGCCAGCAGTTACTCGAAGCTAGGACAGCCCAACTATGGCTACACCTTC.

The rearrangement joins TRBV9 to TRBJ1-2; 8 positions match TRBD1. The CDR3 has 14 residues. From germline, CDR1 is SGDLS and CDR2 YYNGEE. Trimming cost V 3 bases and J 4 bases; bases outside gene matches: 5. CDR3 amino acids: CASSAGTGLYGYTF. The CDR3 DNA reads as TGTGCCAGCAGCGCCGGGACAGGCCTCTATGGCTACACCTTC.

The chain links TRBV6-5 to TRBJ2-2; 8 bases map to TRBD2. CDR1 is MNHEY and CDR2 is SVGAGI in the germline V gene. After removal of 2 bases from V and 5 bases from J, the junction contained 10 bases not matched to a gene. This CDR3 spans 17 amino acids. The CDR3 is CASSYDDGTSRTGELFF. CDR3 nucleotide sequence: TGTGCCAGCAGTTACGATGACGGGACTAGTAGAACCGGGGAGCTGTTTTTT.

J is TRBJ1-6 and V is TRBV18; the D is unclear. V lost 6 bases to trimming and J lost 11 bases, with 14 bases between them. Germline loops: CDR1 KGHSH, CDR2 LQKENI. The CDR3 sequence is 13 residues long. CDR3 protein: CASSPGPSAPLHF. CDR3 DNA sequence: TGTGCCAGCTCCCCCGGGCCGTCGGCACCCCTCCACTTT.

The gene calls are TRBV5-6 and TRBJ2-5, with TRBD1 identical over 9 bases. Germline lookup yields CDR1 SGHDT and CDR2 YYEEEE. Trimming at V came to 1 base and at J to 5 bases, leaving 9 bases not matched to a gene. The CDR3 consists of 16 residues. The CDR3 spells CASSLPDRGIGETQYF. In DNA form, the CDR3 reads TGTGCCAGCAGCTTGCCCGACAGGGGGATTGGTGAGACCCAGTACTTC.

V gene TRBV6-4 combines with J gene TRBJ2-7, with 7 bases matching TRBD2. Germline V gene lookup returns CDR1 MRHNA and CDR2 SNTAGT. This CDR3 has 15 amino acids. J lost 4 bases, V lost 4 bases, and 10 bases had no gene match. The CDR3 is CASSVLGEGLYEQYF. CDR3 DNA sequence: TGTGCCAGCAGTGTATTAGGGGAGGGCCTTTACGAGCAGTACTTC.

This chain links TRBV20-1 with TRBJ2-5; TRBD2 agrees at 9 bases. V lost 3 bases and J lost 0; bases outside the gene matches: 2. The germline V gene has CDR1 DFQATT and CDR2 SNEGSKA (reference sequence). The CDR3 runs to 14 residues. This chain's CDR3 is CSASLAGDQETQYF. The CDR3, as DNA: TGCAGTGCTAGTTTAGCGGGGGACCAAGAGACCCAGTACTTC.

The genes are TRBV29-1 and TRBJ2-7, with TRBD1 as a possible D gene (5 bases). This CDR3 is 13 amino acids long. Trimming pared 2 bases from V and 4 bases from J, leaving 12 bases between. CDR1 is SQVTM, CDR2 ANQGSEA, per germline. CDR3 residues: CSVESRGRYEQYF. The CDR3 coding sequence is TGCAGCGTTGAAAGTAGGGGAAGGTACGAGCAGTACTTC.

This chain joins TRBV29-1 and TRBJ2-3; weak D call: TRBD1 (5 bases). The ends were cut back, 3 bases at V and 0 bases at J, with 10 bases in the middle. This CDR3 spans 14 amino acids. Germline-derived CDR1 and CDR2 are SQVTM and ANQGSEA. As DNA, the CDR3 is TGCAGCGTTGATCATAGGGGAAGCACAGATACGCAGTATTTT. Its protein is CSVDHRGSTDTQYF.

This chain uses TRBV27 with TRBJ2-7, with D uncertain. CDR1 MNHEY and CDR2 SMNVEV come from the germline V gene (reference sequence). V lost 3 bases to trimming and J lost 7 bases, with 16 bases between them. There are 14 residues in the CDR3. This CDR3 is CASSFGSDGSEQYF. CDR3 sequence (DNA): TGTGCCAGCAGTTTCGGTTCCGACGGTAGTGAGCAGTACTTC.

The chain is built from TRBV5-6 and TRBJ1-1; no definite D call. The germline V gene has CDR1 SGHDT and CDR2 YYEEEE. CDR3 size: 12 residues. V lost 3 bases and J 11 bases, leaving 14 bases between the germline ends. The chain's CDR3 is CASSSTYRKAFF. CDR3 nucleotide sequence: TGTGCCAGCAGCTCGACTTATCGAAAGGCTTTCTTT.